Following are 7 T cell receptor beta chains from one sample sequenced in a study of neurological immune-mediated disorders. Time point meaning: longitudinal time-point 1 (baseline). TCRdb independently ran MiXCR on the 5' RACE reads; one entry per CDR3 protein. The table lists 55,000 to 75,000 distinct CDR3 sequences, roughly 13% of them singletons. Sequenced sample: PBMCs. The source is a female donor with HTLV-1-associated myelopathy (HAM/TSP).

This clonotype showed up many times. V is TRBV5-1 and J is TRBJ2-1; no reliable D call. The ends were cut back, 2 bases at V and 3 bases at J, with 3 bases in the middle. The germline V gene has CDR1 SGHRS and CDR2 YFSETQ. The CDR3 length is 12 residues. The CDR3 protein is CASSFSYNEQFF. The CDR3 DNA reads TGCGCCAGCAGCTTTAGCTACAATGAGCAGTTCTTC.

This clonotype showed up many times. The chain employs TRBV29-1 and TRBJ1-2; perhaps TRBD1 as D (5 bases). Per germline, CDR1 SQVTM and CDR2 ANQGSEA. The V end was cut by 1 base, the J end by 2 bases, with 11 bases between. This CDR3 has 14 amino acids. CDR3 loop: CSVEARDLNYGYTF. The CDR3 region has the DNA TGCAGCGTTGAAGCGCGGGACTTGAACTATGGCTACACCTTC.

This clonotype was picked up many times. The CDR3 spells CASSSLGGGTNEQFF. The CDR3 nucleotides are TGTGCCAGCAGTTCTTTGGGCGGGGGTACGAATGAGCAGTTCTTC. The gene calls are TRBV12-3 or TRBV12-4 and TRBJ2-1; 7 nucleotides line up with TRBD2. The CDR3 has 15 amino acids. J gave up 7 bases and V 4 bases, and 10 bases lay outside the gene matches.

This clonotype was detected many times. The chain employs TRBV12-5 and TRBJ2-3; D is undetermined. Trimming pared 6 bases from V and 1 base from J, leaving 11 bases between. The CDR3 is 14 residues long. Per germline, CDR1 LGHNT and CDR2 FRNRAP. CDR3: CASGPGGRTDTQYF. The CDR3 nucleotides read TGTGCTAGTGGACCAGGCGGACGCACAGATACGCAGTATTTT.

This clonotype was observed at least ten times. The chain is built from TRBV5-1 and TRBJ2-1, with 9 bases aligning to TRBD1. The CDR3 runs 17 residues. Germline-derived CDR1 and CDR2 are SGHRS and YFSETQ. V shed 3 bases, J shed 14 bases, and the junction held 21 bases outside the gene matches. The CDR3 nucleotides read TGCGCCAGCAGCTCCAATCCCCGGACAGGGGTTATCCTAGAAGAGTTCTTC. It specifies CASSSNPRTGVILEEFF.

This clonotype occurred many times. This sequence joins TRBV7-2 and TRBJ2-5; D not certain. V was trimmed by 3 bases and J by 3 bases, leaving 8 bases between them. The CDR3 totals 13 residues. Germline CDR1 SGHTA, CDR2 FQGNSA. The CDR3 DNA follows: TGTGCCAGCAGCTTTTTTAAAAAAGAGACCCAGTACTTC. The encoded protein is CASSFFKKETQYF.

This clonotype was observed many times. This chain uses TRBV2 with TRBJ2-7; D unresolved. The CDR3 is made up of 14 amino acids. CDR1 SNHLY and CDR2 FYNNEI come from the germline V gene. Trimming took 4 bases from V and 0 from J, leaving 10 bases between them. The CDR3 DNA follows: TGTGCCAGCAGTGCCGGCGCAGGCTCCTACGAGCAGTACTTC. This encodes CASSAGAGSYEQYF.